One and the same sample provided the 30 T cell receptor beta chains below, sequenced in a study of T-cell reconstitution after alpha-beta-depleted transplantation in children. The authors prepared the TCRbeta library with unique molecular identifiers. Each CDR3 protein gets one entry after TCRdb re-called the PCR reads with MiXCR. The table lists 350,000 to 500,000 distinct CDR3 sequences, 43% of them singletons. Specimen: PBMCs, collected before TCRalphabeta/CD19-depleted stem cell transplant. The receptors were sampled from a girl between 2 and 10 years old with aplastic anemia, due to receive a stem cell transplant.

This clonotype was counted only a few times. The V call is TRBV7-9, the J call TRBJ2-5; 8 bases match TRBD1. CDR1 SEHNR and CDR2 FQNEAQ come from the germline V gene (reference sequence). The CDR3 length is 15 residues. The ends lost 3 bases at V and 0 bases at J; junction bases unmatched: 3. CDR3 amino acids: CASSFPGGYQETQYF. Here the CDR3 DNA reads TGTGCCAGCAGCTTCCCAGGGGGCTACCAAGAGACCCAGTACTTC.

This clonotype was counted only a few times. V gene TRBV4-1 combines with J gene TRBJ2-4; TRBD2 agrees at 15 bases. V trimming: 4 bases; J trimming: 2 bases; junction bases outside the gene matches: 12. This CDR3 has 20 amino acids. The V gene's germline CDR1 is MGHRA and CDR2 YSYEKL. The CDR3 spells CASSPIPGLAGGVTKNIQYF. CDR3 sequence (DNA): TGCGCCAGCAGCCCGATCCCGGGACTAGCGGGAGGCGTTACCAAAAACATTCAGTACTTC.

V gene TRBV5-1 combines with J gene TRBJ2-2; the D is unclear. With 0 bases removed from V and 6 bases from J, the gap between germline ends came to 6 bases. Germline CDR1 and CDR2: SGHRS and YFSETQ. This CDR3 contains 13 residues. The CDR3 reads CASSLGLAGELFF. CDR3 nucleotide sequence: TGCGCCAGCAGCTTGGGGCTAGCCGGGGAGCTGTTTTTT.

At least ten counts were recorded for this clonotype. This chain uses TRBV12-3 or TRBV12-4 with TRBJ2-7; 9 bases agree with TRBD1. V dropped 3 bases and J dropped 6; count of bases not matched to a gene: 6. This CDR3 is built from 14 residues. The CDR3 DNA reads TGTGCCAGCAGTTTGGGGACAGGGCCCCCCGAGCAGTACTTC. Its protein is CASSLGTGPPEQYF.

The chain links TRBV5-1 to TRBJ2-1; D ambiguous. V gave up 4 bases and J gave up 2 bases, with 13 bases separating them. In germline, CDR1 is SGHRS, CDR2 YFSETQ. The CDR3 length is 15 residues. In nucleotides, the CDR3 is TGCGCCAGCAGCCCGGGCGGTGCAGCCTACAATGAGCAGTTCTTC. This encodes CASSPGGAAYNEQFF. Based on the CDR3 plus reference TRBV5-1 and TRBJ2-1, the full variable domain is KAGVTQTPRYLIKTRGQQVTLSCSPISGHRSVSWYQQTPGQGLQFLFEYFSETQRNKGNFPGRFSGRQFSNSRSEMNVSTLELGDSALYLCASSPGGAAYNEQFFGPGTRLTVL.

This chain uses TRBV5-1 with TRBJ1-2, with D possibly TRBD1 on 6 matching bases. The ends were cut back, 2 bases at V and 6 bases at J, with 17 bases in the middle. The CDR3 has 15 amino acids. Germline CDR1 SGHRS, CDR2 YFSETQ. CDR3 protein: CASSFPGRGRDGYTF. CDR3 in DNA: TGCGCCAGCAGCTTCCCGGGCAGGGGAAGAGATGGCTACACCTTC.

This clonotype was found many times. This chain connects TRBV7-3 to TRBJ2-1, with 7 bases fitting TRBD2. V lost 5 bases and J lost 4; bases outside the gene matches: 2. The V gene's germline CDR1 is SGHTA and CDR2 FQGTGA. This CDR3 contains 13 residues. The CDR3 sequence is CASSPGGYNEQFF. The CDR3 DNA follows: TGTGCCAGCAGCCCCGGGGGGTACAATGAGCAGTTCTTC.

This clonotype has a handful of counts. The chain employs TRBV20-1 and TRBJ2-7; 8 nucleotides align to TRBD2. Germline CDR1 reads DFQATT; CDR2 reads SNEGSKA (reference sequence). Unmatched junction bases numbered 9, after V lost 5 bases and J lost 0 bases. The CDR3 runs to 15 residues. CDR3 nucleotides: TGCAGTGCTGGGACTAGGGACTCCCCCTCCTACGAGCAGTACTTC. Its protein is CSAGTRDSPSYEQYF.

V is TRBV12-3 or TRBV12-4 and J is TRBJ1-4; 7 bases are shared with TRBD1. V shed 5 bases and J 8 bases; nucleotides not matched to a gene: 11. The CDR3 loop spans 15 amino acids. CDR3 protein: CASSTRTGGREKLFF. As DNA, the CDR3 is TGTGCCAGCAGTACCCGGACAGGAGGCCGGGAAAAACTGTTTTTT.

This chain joins TRBV6-1 and TRBJ2-3; 10 nucleotides align to TRBD1. Trimming at V came to 6 bases and at J to 0 bases, leaving 12 bases not matched to a gene. Germline loops: CDR1 MNHNS, CDR2 SASEGT. The CDR3 runs to 18 residues. The CDR3 protein is CASSVTEGQGSSTDTQYF. In nucleotides, the CDR3 is TGTGCCAGCAGCGTTACAGAGGGACAGGGGTCTAGCACAGATACGCAGTATTTT.

The CDR3: CASSSRQGQEETQYF. CDR3 DNA: TGTGCCAGCAGCTCTCGACAGGGGCAGGAGGAGACCCAGTACTTC. The chain joins TRBV7-9 to TRBJ2-5, with 8 bases that match TRBD1. Germline V gene lookup returns CDR1 SEHNR and CDR2 FQNEAQ (reference sequence). This CDR3 has 15 residues. J lost 5 bases, V lost 4 bases, and 9 bases had no gene match.

In DNA form, the CDR3 reads TGCGCCATCCGGGACAGGGGCCGAAACACTGAAGCTTTCTTT. It translates to CAIRDRGRNTEAFF. V gene TRBV10-2 combines with J gene TRBJ1-1; 10 positions agree with TRBD1. CDR1 is WSHSY, CDR2 SAAADI, per germline. The CDR3 is 14 residues long. V shed 10 bases and J 2 bases; nucleotides not matched to a gene: 7.

This clonotype was recorded a few times. The chain carries TRBV9 and TRBJ2-3, with D unclear. From germline, CDR1 is SGDLS and CDR2 YYNGEE. This CDR3 has 10 residues. Trimming pared 8 bases from V and 6 bases from J, leaving 7 bases between. The CDR3 spells CASMGDTQYF. The CDR3 region has the DNA TGTGCCAGTATGGGGGATACGCAGTATTTT.

This clonotype occurred a few times. The chain couples TRBV6-5 to TRBJ2-1; tentative D call: TRBD2 (5 bases). Germline V gene lookup returns CDR1 MNHEY and CDR2 SVGAGI. Trimming pared 0 bases from V and 4 bases from J, leaving 13 bases between. This CDR3 is 16 amino acids long. The CDR3 bases are TGTGCCAGCAGTTACTCCGGACTCCCCCCGTACAATGAGCAGTTCTTC. It is translated as CASSYSGLPPYNEQFF.

This clonotype was recorded a few times. V usage is TRBV28 and J usage is TRBJ1-2, with D perhaps TRBD1 (5 bases). The CDR3 is 13 residues long. Looked up from germline, CDR1 is MDHEN and CDR2 is SYDVKM. V was shortened by 3 bases and J by 3 bases, with 8 bases between the two germline ends. The CDR3 DNA reads TGTGCCAGCAGTTTTGGGGGGTACTATGGCTACACCTTC. Protein product: CASSFGGYYGYTF.

Only a few counts were recorded for this clonotype. In nucleotides, the CDR3 is TGTGCCAGCAGCTTGGGGAGAGGGGCCAACACTGAAGCTTTCTTT. Residues: CASSLGRGANTEAFF. This chain connects TRBV7-9 to TRBJ1-1, with D possibly matching TRBD1 (5 bases). V was trimmed by 3 bases and J by 2 bases, leaving 13 bases between them. The CDR3 contains 15 residues. The germline V gene encodes CDR1 SEHNR and CDR2 FQNEAQ (reference sequence).

The J gene is TRBJ2-3, the V gene TRBV28, with 14 nucleotides matching TRBD2. The CDR3 contains 16 residues. The J segment lost 4 bases and the V segment lost 5 bases, leaving 5 bases of the junction unmatched. The germline CDR1 and CDR2 sequences are MDHEN and SYDVKM. The CDR3 protein is CASSIGTSGGADTQYF. DNA for the CDR3: TGTGCCAGCAGTATCGGGACTAGCGGGGGCGCAGATACGCAGTATTTT.

Only one count was recorded for this clonotype. A much larger clone lies a single base off, so this may be a read error. The V and J genes are TRBV12-3 or TRBV12-4 and TRBJ2-7, with D maybe TRBD2 (5 bases). There are 14 residues in the CDR3. V lost 1 base, J lost 5 bases, and 12 bases lay in between. CDR3 in amino acids: CASSLGLARDEQYF. Here the CDR3 DNA reads TGTGCCAGCAGTTTAGGGTTAGCGAGGGACGAGCAGTACTTC.

The chain uses TRBV6-1 and TRBJ2-6; no reliable D call. V dropped 6 bases and J dropped 0 bases, with 6 bases sitting between them. CDR3 size: 14 residues. Per the germline V gene, CDR1 is MNHNS and CDR2 is SASEGT. The chain's CDR3 is CASRAVSGANVLTF. The CDR3 DNA sequence: TGTGCCAGCAGGGCGGTCTCTGGGGCCAACGTCCTGACTTTC.

This chain links TRBV20-1 with TRBJ2-7; D may be TRBD2 (7 bases). Germline V CDR1 and CDR2: DFQATT, SNEGSKA (reference sequence). The V end was cut by 5 bases, the J end by 6 bases, with 11 bases between. CDR3 length equals 11 residues. The CDR3 DNA follows: TGCAGTGCTGGGAGGGGGTCCGAGCAGTACTTC. This sequence encodes CSAGRGSEQYF.

This clonotype was seen only a few times. The chain couples TRBV5-1 to TRBJ2-2, with 12 bases identical to TRBD2. The CDR3 loop spans 18 amino acids. Looked up from germline, CDR1 is SGHRS and CDR2 is YFSETQ. J was trimmed by 4 bases and V by 4 bases; bases with no gene match: 11. Written as DNA, the CDR3 is TGCGCCAGCAGCCTCGTTCAACTAGCGGGAGGCCTCACCGGGGAGCTGTTTTTT. This translates into CASSLVQLAGGLTGELFF.

The chain carries TRBV15 and TRBJ2-1; 7 bases align to TRBD2. The CDR3 extends over 15 amino acids. Per germline, CDR1 LNHNV and CDR2 YYDKDF (reference sequence). The J segment lost 7 bases and the V segment lost 3 bases, leaving 9 bases of the junction unmatched. The CDR3 region has the DNA TGTGCCACCAGCAGTCTAGCGGCACCGGGGAATGAGCAGTTCTTC. Protein sequence: CATSSLAAPGNEQFF.

The rearrangement uses TRBV28 and TRBJ2-3, with TRBD2 matching 7 bases. Germline V gene sequence: CDR1 MDHEN, CDR2 SYDVKM. The V segment lost 5 bases and the J segment 10 bases; nucleotides outside the gene matches: 3. There are 11 residues in the CDR3. CDR3 loop: CASSVGLAQYF. The CDR3 DNA reads as TGTGCCAGCAGTGTTGGACTAGCGCAGTATTTT.

V is TRBV12-3 or TRBV12-4 and J is TRBJ2-1; TRBD2 matches 13 bases. Trimming removed 5 bases from V and 12 bases from J; junction bases left unmatched: 10. This CDR3 is 15 amino acids long. As DNA, the CDR3 is TGTGCCAGCAGTCCTGGACTAGCGGGGGTTATCCTGCAGTTCTTC. Translation gives CASSPGLAGVILQFF.

This sequence joins TRBV9 and TRBJ1-1; 9 bases line up with TRBD1. The CDR3 has 19 amino acids. Per germline, CDR1 SGDLS and CDR2 YYNGEE. The trim removed 0 bases at V and 3 bases at J, leaving 15 bases unmatched. CDR3 sequence (DNA): TGTGCCAGCAGCGTAGAACCCCGCTCCTCTGGGACAGGGCACACTGAAGCTTTCTTT. It yields the protein CASSVEPRSSGTGHTEAFF.

The chain combines TRBV5-1 with TRBJ2-1; 8 bases align to TRBD2. The CDR3 totals 16 residues. The germline V gene encodes CDR1 SGHRS and CDR2 YFSETQ. J was trimmed by 7 bases and V by 4 bases; bases with no gene match: 13. The CDR3 region has the DNA TGCGCCAGCAGCCCTGGAGTAGCGGGGATGGGGAATGAGCAGTTCTTC. It yields the protein CASSPGVAGMGNEQFF.

Many counts were recorded for this clonotype. The junction does not match germline at one end; this may be a read error. This sequence joins TRBV12-3 or TRBV12-4 and TRBJ1-2; D call uncertain. The CDR3 sequence is 10 residues long. CDR3 in DNA: TGTGCCAGCAGTTTAATGGGAATCATCTTC. It codes for CASSLMGIIF.

The chain employs TRBV5-1 and TRBJ2-3, with 9 bases identical to TRBD2. From germline, CDR1 is SGHRS and CDR2 YFSETQ. V was pared by 0 bases and J by 0 bases, with 8 bases of the junction left unmatched. This CDR3 region has 18 residues. In DNA form, the CDR3 reads TGCGCCAGCAGCTTGGGACTAGCGGTGACCCCTAGCACAGATACGCAGTATTTT. As protein: CASSLGLAVTPSTDTQYF.

This sequence joins TRBV6-5 and TRBJ1-4; D not resolved. Trimming took off 0 bases at V and 0 bases at J, with 11 bases between the two ends. The CDR3 has 17 amino acids. Germline loops: CDR1 MNHEY, CDR2 SVGAGI. DNA for the CDR3: TGTGCCAGCAGTTACTCTACCGGGCCTTCAACTAATGAAAAACTGTTTTTT. This gives the protein CASSYSTGPSTNEKLFF.

Ten or more counts support this clonotype. The rearrangement uses TRBV7-9 and TRBJ2-1; TRBD1 aligns across 7 bases. Trimming removed 6 bases from V and 4 bases from J; junction bases left unmatched: 12. Germline CDR1 reads SEHNR; CDR2 reads FQNEAQ (reference sequence). This CDR3 has 16 amino acids. The CDR3 nucleotides read TGTGCCAGCAGACCCAAGGGGGCCCTAGTGTACAATGAGCAGTTCTTC. This gives the protein CASRPKGALVYNEQFF.